The TCR beta chain described here comes from a study of cytomegalovirus exposure and HLA in healthy donors. This CDR3 is built from 16 residues. Trimming cost V 6 bases and J 2 bases, with 18 bases left between them. From germline, CDR1 is SEHNR and CDR2 FQNEAQ (reference sequence). Healthy bone marrow donors made up the donor group. Primers for the PCR totalled 60 Vbeta and 13 Jbeta. Data came from immunoSEQ multiplex PCR; TCRdb stores just in-frame clones and leaves some out. Of about 88,000 clones in the sample, roughly 71% were seen once. V and J are TRBV7-9 and TRBJ2-3, with D possibly TRBD1 on 6 matching bases. Material for sequencing was PBMCs. The receptor comes from a man over 45 in good health and CMV-seronegative. The DNA of the CDR3 is TGTGCCAGCAGGGGGACAACCGGGGCCCTCACAGATACGCAGTATTTT. Residues: CASRGTTGALTDTQYF.